This T cell receptor (beta chain) was recovered during a study of T cell repertoires in cytomegalovirus infection (dated by TCRdb to the late 2010s). Describing the broader study: The peptide stimulations were aimed at well-studied HLA-B-restricted epitopes as well as recently identified HLA-C-restricted CMV epitopes, whose presentation resists viral immunomodulation. Donor HLA type was relevant to the analysis, as public TCR beta signatures indicated carriage of CMV infection together with the matching HLA type. The investigation overall reported the following: The ex vivo response was dominated by HLA-C-restricted CMV-specific TCR beta clonotypes, and the single most frequent clonotype in two of eight donors was supplied by these HLA-C-restricted clonotypes. In both this cohort and an independent cohort of over 350 donors, the cumulative frequency of public TCR beta family members distinguished carriers of CMV infection plus the relevant HLA type.

The listed sequencing device is Illumina HiSeq 1500. In TCRdb, the public reads were trimmed at Q25 with fastp and aligned with MiXCR, with productive beta chains retained. When rows share a CDR3 protein, they turn into one entry using the most common DNA and genes. This sample gives under 120,000 distinct CDR3 sequences in total; around 45% of them show up just once. The top ten hold less than 80% of the sample. The treatment or condition tag for this specimen amounts to: in vitro stimulation with specific CMV peptide epitopes to enrich CMV-specific T cells. The sample holds many counts of this clonotype. The antigen this receptor binds is unknown. Base qualities are not at hand, and no much larger clone is one base apart. The CDR3 sequence holds 14 residues, the cysteine and phenylalanine included. The entry retains the CDR3 DNA only, 42 bases that are in frame from base 1. Between the V and J ends, shortened by 10 bases and 4 bases respectively, the junction contains 20 bases. From the germline V gene (reference sequence), CDR1 is LNHDA and CDR2 is SQIVND.

Recombination joined TRBV19 with TRBJ2-7, and TRBD1 may be the D gene, going by 6 matching bases. The input for sequencing was CD8+ T cells from cultured PBMCs, taken from culture after CMV antigen stimulation. The clonotype comes from a human donor in good health (CMV status not recorded). Some clones in this sample may be carry-over from other donors' samples. The nucleotide sequence is given as TGTGCCACCAACAGGGAGCCATCGGATTACGAGCAGTACTTC. Its protein is CATNREPSDYEQYF.